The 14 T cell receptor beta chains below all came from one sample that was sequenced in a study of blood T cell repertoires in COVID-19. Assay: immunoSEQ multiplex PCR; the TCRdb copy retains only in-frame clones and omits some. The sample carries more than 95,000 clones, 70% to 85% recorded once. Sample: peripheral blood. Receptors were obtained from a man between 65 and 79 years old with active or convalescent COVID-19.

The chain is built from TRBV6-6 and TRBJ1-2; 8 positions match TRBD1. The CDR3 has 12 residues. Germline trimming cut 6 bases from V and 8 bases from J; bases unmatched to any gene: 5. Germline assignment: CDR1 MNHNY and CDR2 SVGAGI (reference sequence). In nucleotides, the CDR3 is TGTGCCAGCAGGAAAGACAGGGGCGGCTACACCTTC. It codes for CASRKDRGGYTF.

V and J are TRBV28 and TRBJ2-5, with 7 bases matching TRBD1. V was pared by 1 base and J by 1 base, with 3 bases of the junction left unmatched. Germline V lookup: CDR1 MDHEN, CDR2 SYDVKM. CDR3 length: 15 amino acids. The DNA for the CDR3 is TGTGCCAGCAGTTTATCCGGGACAGTCCAAGAGACCCAGTACTTC. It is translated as CASSLSGTVQETQYF.

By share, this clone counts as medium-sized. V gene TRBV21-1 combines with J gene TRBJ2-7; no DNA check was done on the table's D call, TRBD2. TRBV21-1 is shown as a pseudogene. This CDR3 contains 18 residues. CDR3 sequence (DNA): TGTGCCAGCGCTAAGCCGTTGGAGGAGCCATTTTTAAAACCCGAGCAGTACTTC. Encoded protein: CASAKPLEEPFLKPEQYF.

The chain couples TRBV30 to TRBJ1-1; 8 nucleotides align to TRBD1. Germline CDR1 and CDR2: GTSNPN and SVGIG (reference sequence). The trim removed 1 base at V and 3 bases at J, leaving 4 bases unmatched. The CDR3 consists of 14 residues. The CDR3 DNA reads TGTGCCTGGAGTGCAGGGGGCGGTTACACTGAAGCTTTCTTT. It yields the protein CAWSAGGGYTEAFF.

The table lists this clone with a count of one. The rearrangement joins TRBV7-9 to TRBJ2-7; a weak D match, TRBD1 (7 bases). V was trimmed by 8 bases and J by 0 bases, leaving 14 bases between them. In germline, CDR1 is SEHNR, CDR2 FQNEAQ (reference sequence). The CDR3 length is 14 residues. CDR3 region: CASGAQGGSYEQYF. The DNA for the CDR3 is TGTGCCAGCGGGGCCCAGGGGGGCTCCTACGAGCAGTACTTC.

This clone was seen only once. CDR3 residues: CASSAGQGYGYTF. The CDR3 DNA reads TGCGCCAGCAGCGCGGGACAGGGTTATGGCTACACCTTC. The chain couples TRBV5-1 to TRBJ1-2; 9 nucleotides line up with TRBD1. Germline trimming cut 4 bases from V and 5 bases from J; bases unmatched to any gene: 3. Looked up from germline, CDR1 is SGHRS and CDR2 is YFSETQ. The CDR3 sequence is 13 residues long.

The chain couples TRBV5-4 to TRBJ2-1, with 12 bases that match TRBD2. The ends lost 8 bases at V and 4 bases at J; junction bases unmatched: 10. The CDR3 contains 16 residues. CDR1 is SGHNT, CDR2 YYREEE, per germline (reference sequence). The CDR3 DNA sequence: TGTGCCAGTCAGGCTAGCGGGAGGGCTAGTTACAATGAGCAGTTCTTC. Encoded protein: CASQASGRASYNEQFF.

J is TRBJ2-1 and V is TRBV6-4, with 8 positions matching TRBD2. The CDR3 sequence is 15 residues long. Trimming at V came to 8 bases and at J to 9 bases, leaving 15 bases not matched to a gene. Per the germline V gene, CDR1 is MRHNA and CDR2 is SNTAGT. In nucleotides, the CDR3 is TGTGCCAGCTCGATCAGCGGGAGTTCCGGTAGTGAGCAGTTCTTC. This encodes CASSISGSSGSEQFF.

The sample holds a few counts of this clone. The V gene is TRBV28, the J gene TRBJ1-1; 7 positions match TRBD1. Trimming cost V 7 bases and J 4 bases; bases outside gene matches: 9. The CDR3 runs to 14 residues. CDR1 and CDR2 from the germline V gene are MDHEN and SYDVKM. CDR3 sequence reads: CASIASDRATEAFF. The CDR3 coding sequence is TGTGCCAGCATCGCCAGTGACAGGGCCACTGAAGCTTTCTTT.

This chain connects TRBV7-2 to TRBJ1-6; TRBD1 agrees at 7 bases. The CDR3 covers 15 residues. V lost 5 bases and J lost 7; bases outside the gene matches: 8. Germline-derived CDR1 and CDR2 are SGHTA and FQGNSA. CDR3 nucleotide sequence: TGTGCCAGCAGCAGAGCAGGGGGAGAGAATTCACCCCTCCACTTT. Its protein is CASSRAGGENSPLHF.

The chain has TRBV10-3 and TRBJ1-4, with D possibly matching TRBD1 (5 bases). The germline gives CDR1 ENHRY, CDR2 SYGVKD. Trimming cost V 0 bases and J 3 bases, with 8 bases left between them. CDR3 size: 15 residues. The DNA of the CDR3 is TGTGCCATCAGTGAGTCGGCGGGGGCTAATGAAAAACTGTTTTTT. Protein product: CAISESAGANEKLFF.

The CDR3 nucleotides are TGTGCCAGCAGCCCTATGCGGGGGTTCACAGATACGCAGTATTTT. It yields the protein CASSPMRGFTDTQYF. This sequence joins TRBV14 and TRBJ2-3; 7 bases fit TRBD2. The CDR3 loop spans 15 amino acids. CDR1 SGHDN and CDR2 FVKESK come from the germline V gene. J lost 2 bases, V lost 4 bases, and 6 bases had no gene match.

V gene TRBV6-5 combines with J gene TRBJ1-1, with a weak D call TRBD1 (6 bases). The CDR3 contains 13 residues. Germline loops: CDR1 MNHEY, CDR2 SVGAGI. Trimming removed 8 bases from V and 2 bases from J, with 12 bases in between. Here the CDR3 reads CASSRTANTEAFF. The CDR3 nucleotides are TGTGCCAGCTCCAGGACAGCCAACACTGAAGCTTTCTTT.

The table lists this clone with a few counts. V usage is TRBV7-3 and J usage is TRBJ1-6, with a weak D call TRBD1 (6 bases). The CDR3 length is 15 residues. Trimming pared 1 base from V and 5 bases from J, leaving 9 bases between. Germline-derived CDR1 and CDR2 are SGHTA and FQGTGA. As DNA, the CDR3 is TGTGCCAGCAGCTTAAGGCCAGGGGATAATTCACCCCTCCACTTT. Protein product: CASSLRPGDNSPLHF.